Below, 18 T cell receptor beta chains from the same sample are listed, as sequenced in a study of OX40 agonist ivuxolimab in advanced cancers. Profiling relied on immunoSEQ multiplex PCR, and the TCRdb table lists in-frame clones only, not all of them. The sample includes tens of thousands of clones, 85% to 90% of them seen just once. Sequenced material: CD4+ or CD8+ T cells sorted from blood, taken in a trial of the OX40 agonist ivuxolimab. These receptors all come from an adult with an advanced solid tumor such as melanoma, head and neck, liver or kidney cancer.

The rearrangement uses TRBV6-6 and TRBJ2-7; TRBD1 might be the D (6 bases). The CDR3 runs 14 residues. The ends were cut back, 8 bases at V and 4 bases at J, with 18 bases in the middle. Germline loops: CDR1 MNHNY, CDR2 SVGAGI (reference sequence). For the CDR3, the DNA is TGTGCCAGCTCCCCCAGGGGCGAATTGTACGAGCAGTACTTC. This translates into CASSPRGELYEQYF.

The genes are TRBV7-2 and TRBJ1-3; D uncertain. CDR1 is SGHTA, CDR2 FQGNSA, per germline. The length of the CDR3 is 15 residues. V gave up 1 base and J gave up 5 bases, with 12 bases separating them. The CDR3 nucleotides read TGTGCCAGCAGCTTAGAATTCCTGTTTAGAAACACCATATATTTT. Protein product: CASSLEFLFRNTIYF.

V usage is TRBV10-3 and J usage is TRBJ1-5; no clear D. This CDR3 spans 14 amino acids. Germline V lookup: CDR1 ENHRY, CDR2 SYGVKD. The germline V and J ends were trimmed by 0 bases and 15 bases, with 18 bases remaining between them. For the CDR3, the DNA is TGTGCCATCAGTGAGTCTAGCGTCGGCCGTGGTGTGCATTTT. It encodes CAISESSVGRGVHF.

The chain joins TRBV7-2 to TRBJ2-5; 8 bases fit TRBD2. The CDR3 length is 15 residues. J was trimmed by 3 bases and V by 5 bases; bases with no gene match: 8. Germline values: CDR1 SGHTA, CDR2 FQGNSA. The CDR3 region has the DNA TGTGCCAGCAGCCAGGGGCCGGGAGGGAAAGAGACCCAGTACTTC. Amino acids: CASSQGPGGKETQYF.

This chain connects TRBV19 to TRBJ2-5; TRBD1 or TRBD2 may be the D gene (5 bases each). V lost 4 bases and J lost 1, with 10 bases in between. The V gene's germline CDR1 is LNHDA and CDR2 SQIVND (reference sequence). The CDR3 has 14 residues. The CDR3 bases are TGTGCCAGTAGTACCGGGACGGGCCAAGAGACCCAGTACTTC. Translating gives CASSTGTGQETQYF.

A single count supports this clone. CDR3: CASSLRPGRGNYNEQFF. CDR3 bases: TGTGCCAGCAGCTTACGCCCTGGCAGGGGCAATTACAATGAGCAGTTCTTC. This chain links TRBV11-2 with TRBJ2-1, with D maybe TRBD1 (6 bases). The germline CDR1 and CDR2 sequences are SGHAT and FQNNGV. This CDR3 spans 17 amino acids. V was trimmed by 2 bases and J by 4 bases, leaving 18 bases between them.

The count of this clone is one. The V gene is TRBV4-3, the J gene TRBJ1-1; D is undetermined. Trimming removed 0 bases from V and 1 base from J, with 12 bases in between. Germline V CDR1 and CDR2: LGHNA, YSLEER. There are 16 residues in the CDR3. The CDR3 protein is CASSQDPGYRNTEAFF. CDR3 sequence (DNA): TGCGCCAGCAGCCAAGATCCGGGGTATAGGAACACTGAAGCTTTCTTT.

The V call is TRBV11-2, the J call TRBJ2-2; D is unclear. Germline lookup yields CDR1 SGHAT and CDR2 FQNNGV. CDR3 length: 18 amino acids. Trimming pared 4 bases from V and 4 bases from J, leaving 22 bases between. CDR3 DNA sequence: TGTGCCAGCAGCTCGTTCAAGGGCCCCGCCGGATCCACCGGGGAGCTGTTTTTT. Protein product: CASSSFKGPAGSTGELFF.

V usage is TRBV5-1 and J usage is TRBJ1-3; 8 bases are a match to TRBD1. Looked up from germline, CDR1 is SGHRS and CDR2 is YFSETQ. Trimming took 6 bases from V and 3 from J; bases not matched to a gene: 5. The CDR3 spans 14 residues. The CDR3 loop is CASIYRGFGNTIYF. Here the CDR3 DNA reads TGCGCCAGCATTTACAGGGGGTTTGGAAACACCATATATTTT.

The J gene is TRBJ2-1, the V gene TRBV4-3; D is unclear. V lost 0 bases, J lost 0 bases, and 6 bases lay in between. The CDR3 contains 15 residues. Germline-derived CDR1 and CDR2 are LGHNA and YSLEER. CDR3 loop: CASSQEQRSYNEQFF. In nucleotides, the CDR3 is TGCGCCAGCAGCCAAGAACAGCGCTCCTACAATGAGCAGTTCTTC.

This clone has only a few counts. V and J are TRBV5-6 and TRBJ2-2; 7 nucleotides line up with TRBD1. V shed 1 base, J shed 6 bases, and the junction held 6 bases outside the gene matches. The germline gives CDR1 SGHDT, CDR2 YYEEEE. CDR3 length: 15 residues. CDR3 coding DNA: TGTGCCAGCAGCTTGTTCAGGGGGAGCGCCGGGGAGCTGTTTTTT. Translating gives CASSLFRGSAGELFF.

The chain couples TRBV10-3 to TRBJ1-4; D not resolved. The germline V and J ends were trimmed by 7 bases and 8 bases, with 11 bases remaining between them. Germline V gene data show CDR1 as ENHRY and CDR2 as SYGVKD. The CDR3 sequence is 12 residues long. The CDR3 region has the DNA TGTGCCATCAAAGGCCAGGACGAAAAACTGTTTTTT. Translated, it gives CAIKGQDEKLFF.

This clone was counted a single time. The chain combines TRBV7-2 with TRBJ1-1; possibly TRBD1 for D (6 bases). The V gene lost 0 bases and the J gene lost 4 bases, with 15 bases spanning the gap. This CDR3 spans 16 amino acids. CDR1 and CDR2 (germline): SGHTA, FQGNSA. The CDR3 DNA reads TGTGCCAGCAGCTTAGCGATCAGCGCAGGGGTCACTGAAGCTTTCTTT. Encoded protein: CASSLAISAGVTEAFF.

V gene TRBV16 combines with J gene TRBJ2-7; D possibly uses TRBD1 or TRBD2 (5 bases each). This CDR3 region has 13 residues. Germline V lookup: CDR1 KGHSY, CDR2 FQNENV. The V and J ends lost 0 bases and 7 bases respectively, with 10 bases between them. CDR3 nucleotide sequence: TGTGCCAGCAGCCAATCGCAGTGGGGGGAGCAGTACTTC. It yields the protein CASSQSQWGEQYF.

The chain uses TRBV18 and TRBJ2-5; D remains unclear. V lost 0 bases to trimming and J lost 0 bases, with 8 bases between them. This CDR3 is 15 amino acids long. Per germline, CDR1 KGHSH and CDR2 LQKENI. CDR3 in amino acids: CASSPPSINQETQYF. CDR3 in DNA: TGTGCCAGCTCACCACCCAGCATTAACCAAGAGACCCAGTACTTC.

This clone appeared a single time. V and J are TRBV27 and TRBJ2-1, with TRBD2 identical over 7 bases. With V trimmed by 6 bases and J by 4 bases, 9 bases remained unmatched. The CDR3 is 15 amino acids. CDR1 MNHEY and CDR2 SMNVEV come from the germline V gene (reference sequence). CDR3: CASRPRLGGYNEQFF. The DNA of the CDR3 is TGTGCCAGCAGACCCAGATTGGGAGGGTACAATGAGCAGTTCTTC.

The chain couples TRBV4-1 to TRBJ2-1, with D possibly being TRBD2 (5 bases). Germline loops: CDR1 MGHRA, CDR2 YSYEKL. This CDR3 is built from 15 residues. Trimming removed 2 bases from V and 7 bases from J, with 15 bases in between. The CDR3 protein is CASSQRTGVRNEQFF. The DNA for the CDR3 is TGCGCCAGCAGCCAACGGACTGGGGTGAGGAATGAGCAGTTCTTC.

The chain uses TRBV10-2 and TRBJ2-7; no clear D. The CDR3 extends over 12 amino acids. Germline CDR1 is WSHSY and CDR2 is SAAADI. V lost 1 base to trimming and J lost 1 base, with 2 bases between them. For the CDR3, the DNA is TGCGCCAGCAGTGAGTGGTCCTACGAGCAGTACTTC. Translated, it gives CASSEWSYEQYF.